One and the same sample provided the 18 T cell receptor beta chains below, sequenced in a study of long-term antiretroviral therapy in people with HIV. Survey-level resolution applied to immunoSEQ assay v3.0. Profiled with immunoSEQ multiplex PCR; TCRdb holds only in-frame clones, not every one. In the table there are some 22,000 clones, just under 85% of which are singletons. The input for sequencing was unsorted PBMCs, taken roughly 4 years after starting antiretroviral therapy. These TCRs come from a man between 18 and 35 years old with HIV.

The V gene is TRBV4-1, the J gene TRBJ1-2; D is undetermined. Trimming stripped 0 bases from V and 8 bases from J, with 10 bases between. The CDR3 extends over 13 amino acids. The germline V gene encodes CDR1 MGHRA and CDR2 YSYEKL. DNA of the CDR3: TGCGCCAGCAGCCAAGAATGGGTAGGCGGCTACACCTTC. It codes for CASSQEWVGGYTF.

The chain is built from TRBV5-4 and TRBJ1-2; tentative D call: TRBD1 (6 bases). The CDR3 has 14 amino acids. Germline V gene sequence: CDR1 SGHNT, CDR2 YYREEE (reference sequence). Deletions cut 5 bases from V and 6 bases from J, with 17 bases between. The CDR3 sequence: CASSSGGGLDGYTF. The DNA for the CDR3 is TGTGCCAGCAGTTCCGGTGGGGGGCTGGATGGCTACACCTTC.

The chain has TRBV18 and TRBJ2-1; the D is unclear. Germline lookup yields CDR1 KGHSH and CDR2 LQKENI. Trimming removed 2 bases from V and 11 bases from J, with 10 bases in between. The CDR3 is 12 residues long. Here the CDR3 reads CASSPGPGKQFF. CDR3 sequence (DNA): TGTGCCAGCTCACCAGGGCCAGGAAAGCAGTTCTTC.

V usage is TRBV27 and J usage is TRBJ1-2; 7 nucleotides agree with TRBD1. The CDR3 runs 16 residues. From germline, CDR1 is MNHEY and CDR2 SMNVEV (reference sequence). V shed 0 bases, J shed 2 bases, and the junction held 6 bases outside the gene matches. CDR3 region: CASSLSSQTGNYGYTF. The CDR3 DNA reads as TGTGCCAGCAGTTTATCTTCCCAGACAGGGAACTATGGCTACACCTTC.

This sequence joins TRBV6-6 and TRBJ2-7; D remains ambiguous. Germline loops: CDR1 MNHNY, CDR2 SVGAGI (reference sequence). Trimming took off 5 bases at V and 3 bases at J, with 11 bases between the two ends. The CDR3 spans 13 residues. CDR3 sequence reads: CASSPAAIYEQYV. In nucleotides, the CDR3 is TGTGCCAGCAGTCCGGCCGCGATCTACGAGCAGTACGTC.

The genes are TRBV5-1 and TRBJ2-7; weak D call: TRBD2 (6 bases). Germline CDR1 SGHRS, CDR2 YFSETQ. V was pared by 4 bases and J by 4 bases, with 18 bases between. The CDR3 is 15 amino acids. CDR3 sequence reads: CASSKSATSLYEQYF. The CDR3, as DNA: TGCGCCAGCAGCAAAAGTGCGACTAGTCTTTACGAGCAGTACTTC.

V usage is TRBV6-1 and J usage is TRBJ1-5; 7 bases are a match to TRBD1. CDR3 size: 15 residues. V was pared by 4 bases and J by 4 bases, with 7 bases of the junction left unmatched. The V gene's germline CDR1 is MNHNS and CDR2 SASEGT. The CDR3 region is CASSGTGQPNQPQHF. CDR3 nucleotides: TGTGCCAGCAGTGGGACGGGACAGCCTAATCAGCCCCAGCATTTT.

The V call is TRBV28, the J call TRBJ2-3, with a weak D call TRBD2 (5 bases). The length of the CDR3 is 13 residues. The V gene lost 4 bases and the J gene lost 12 bases, with 17 bases spanning the gap. Germline V CDR1 and CDR2: MDHEN, SYDVKM. Here the CDR3 reads CASSSPGRLTQYF. As DNA, the CDR3 is TGTGCCAGCAGTTCCCCGGGGAGACTAACACAGTATTTT.

This chain joins TRBV2 and TRBJ2-4, with D perhaps TRBD2 (6 bases). CDR1 SNHLY and CDR2 FYNNEI come from the germline V gene. V lost 3 bases to trimming and J lost 6 bases, with 12 bases between them. CDR3 length: 14 amino acids. CDR3 nucleotides: TGTGCCAGCAGTGACCGGCTAGCGACAAACATTCAGTACTTC. Translation gives CASSDRLATNIQYF.

This rearrangement joins TRBV7-8 to TRBJ1-6; 8 nucleotides line up with TRBD1. J lost 9 bases, V lost 3 bases, and 7 bases had no gene match. Looked up from germline, CDR1 is SGHVS and CDR2 is FQNEAQ. The CDR3 spans 15 residues. The CDR3 coding sequence is TGTGCCAGCAGCTTCGGACAGGGAGCAATTTCACCCCTCCACTTT. Its translation: CASSFGQGAISPLHF.

A single count supports this clone. The chain couples TRBV10-3 to TRBJ2-4; possible D gene TRBD2, 6 bases. The germline CDR1 and CDR2 sequences are ENHRY and SYGVKD. This CDR3 has 13 amino acids. V was shortened by 10 bases and J by 6 bases, with 16 bases between the two germline ends. The CDR3 coding sequence is TGTGCCACCACCCCCGACGGGGGAAACATTCAGTACTTC. This codes for CATTPDGGNIQYF.

The chain couples TRBV5-4 to TRBJ2-7, with 9 bases aligning to TRBD1. Trimming cost V 3 bases and J 3 bases; bases outside gene matches: 4. The germline gives CDR1 SGHNT, CDR2 YYREEE (reference sequence). The CDR3 loop spans 14 amino acids. CDR3 amino acids: CASSYGTGNYEQYV. The CDR3 nucleotides are TGTGCCAGCAGCTATGGGACAGGGAACTACGAGCAGTACGTC.

The V gene is TRBV4-1, the J gene TRBJ2-1, with a tentative D call TRBD2 (5 bases). This CDR3 is built from 18 residues. Trimming removed 0 bases at V and 9 bases at J, with 24 bases between. From germline, CDR1 is MGHRA and CDR2 YSYEKL. As DNA, the CDR3 is TGCGCCAGCAGCCAAGAGGAGATCGCGGAGGCAATTCGGGCTGAGCAGTTCTTC. Its protein is CASSQEEIAEAIRAEQFF.

The chain recombines TRBV18 with TRBJ1-2; no definite D call. Between the trimmed V and J ends, which lost 0 bases and 3 bases, there was a span of 8 bases. The CDR3 loop spans 14 amino acids. CDR1 and CDR2 (germline): KGHSH, LQKENI. In nucleotides, the CDR3 is TGTGCCAGCTCACCACCCTCGGAGGACTATGGCTACACCTTC. This encodes CASSPPSEDYGYTF.

The CDR3: CASSPPRQGPTEKLFF. CDR3 coding DNA: TGCGCCAGCAGCCCCCCCCGCCAAGGGCCGACTGAAAAACTGTTTTTT. The chain is built from TRBV4-1 and TRBJ1-4; D remains ambiguous. The CDR3 totals 16 residues. CDR1 and CDR2 from the germline V gene are MGHRA and YSYEKL. The ends were cut back, 4 bases at V and 7 bases at J, with 19 bases in the middle.

This chain connects TRBV5-6 to TRBJ2-5, with a tentative D call TRBD1 (6 bases). The CDR3 has 13 residues. Per germline, CDR1 SGHDT and CDR2 YYEEEE. V dropped 0 bases and J dropped 5 bases, with 8 bases sitting between them. The CDR3 region is CASSLDRDETQYF. CDR3 DNA: TGTGCCAGCAGCTTGGACAGGGATGAGACCCAGTACTTC.

The V and J genes are TRBV5-1 and TRBJ1-2, with D unclear. V dropped 0 bases and J dropped 8 bases, with 11 bases sitting between them. Germline CDR1 SGHRS, CDR2 YFSETQ. The CDR3 consists of 13 residues. The CDR3 region has the DNA TGCGCCAGCAGCTTGGTATCTCGGTTAGGCTACACCTTC. Amino acid sequence: CASSLVSRLGYTF.

The chain is built from TRBV6-5 and TRBJ2-1; 9 nucleotides align to TRBD2. The V segment lost 5 bases and the J segment 5 bases; nucleotides outside the gene matches: 7. This CDR3 is 15 amino acids long. Germline V lookup: CDR1 MNHEY, CDR2 SVGAGI. The CDR3 loop reads CASSVAGGRDNEQFF. DNA for the CDR3: TGTGCCAGCAGTGTTGCGGGGGGGCGGGACAATGAGCAGTTCTTC.